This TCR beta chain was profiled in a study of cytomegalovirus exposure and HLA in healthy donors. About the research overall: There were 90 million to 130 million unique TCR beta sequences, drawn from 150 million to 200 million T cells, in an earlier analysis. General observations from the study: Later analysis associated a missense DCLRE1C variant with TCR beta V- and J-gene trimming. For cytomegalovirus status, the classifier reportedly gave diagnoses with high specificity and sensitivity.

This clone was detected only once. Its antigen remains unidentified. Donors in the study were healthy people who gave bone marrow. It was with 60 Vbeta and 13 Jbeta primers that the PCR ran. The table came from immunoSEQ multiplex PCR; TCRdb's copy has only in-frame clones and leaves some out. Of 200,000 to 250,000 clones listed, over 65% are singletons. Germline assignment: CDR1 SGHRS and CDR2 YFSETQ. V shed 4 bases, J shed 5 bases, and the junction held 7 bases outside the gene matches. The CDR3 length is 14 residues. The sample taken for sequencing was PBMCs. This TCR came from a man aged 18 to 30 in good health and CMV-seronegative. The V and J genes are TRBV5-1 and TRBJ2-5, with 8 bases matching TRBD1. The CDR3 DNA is TGCGCCAGCAGCCGACAGGGGCCCCGGGAGACCCAGTACTTC. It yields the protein CASSRQGPRETQYF.